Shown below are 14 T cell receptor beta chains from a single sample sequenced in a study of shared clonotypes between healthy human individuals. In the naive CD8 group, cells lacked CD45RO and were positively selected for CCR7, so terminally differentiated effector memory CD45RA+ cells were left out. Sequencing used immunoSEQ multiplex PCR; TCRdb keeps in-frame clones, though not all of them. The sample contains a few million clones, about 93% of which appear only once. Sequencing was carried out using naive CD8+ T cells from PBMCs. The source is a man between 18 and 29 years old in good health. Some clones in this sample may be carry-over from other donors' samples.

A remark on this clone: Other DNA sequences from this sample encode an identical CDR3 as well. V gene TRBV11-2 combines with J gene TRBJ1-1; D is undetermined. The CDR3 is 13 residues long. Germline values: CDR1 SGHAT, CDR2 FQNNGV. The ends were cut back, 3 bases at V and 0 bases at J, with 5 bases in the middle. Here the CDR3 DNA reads TGTGCCAGCAGCTTGGGAGTGAACACTGAAGCTTTCTTT. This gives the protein CASSLGVNTEAFF. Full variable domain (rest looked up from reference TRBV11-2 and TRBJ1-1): EAGVAQSPRYKIIEKRQSVAFWCNPISGHATLYWYQQILGQGPKLLIQFQNNGVVDDSQLPKDRFSAERLKGVDSTLKIQPAKLEDSAVYLCASSLGVNTEAFFGQGTRLTVV.

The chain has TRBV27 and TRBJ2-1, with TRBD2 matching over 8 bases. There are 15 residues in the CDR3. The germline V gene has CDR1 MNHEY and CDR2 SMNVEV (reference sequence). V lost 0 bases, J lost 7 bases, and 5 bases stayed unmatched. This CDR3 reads CASSLSASGLNEQFF. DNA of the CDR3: TGTGCCAGCAGTTTATCAGCTAGCGGGTTAAATGAGCAGTTCTTC.

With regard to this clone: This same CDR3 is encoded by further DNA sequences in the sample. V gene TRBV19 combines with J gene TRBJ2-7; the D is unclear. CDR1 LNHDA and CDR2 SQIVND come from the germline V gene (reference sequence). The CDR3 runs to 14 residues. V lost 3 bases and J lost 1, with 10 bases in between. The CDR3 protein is CASSIGKGSYEQYF. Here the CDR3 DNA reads TGTGCCAGTAGTATTGGGAAGGGTTCCTACGAGCAGTACTTC.

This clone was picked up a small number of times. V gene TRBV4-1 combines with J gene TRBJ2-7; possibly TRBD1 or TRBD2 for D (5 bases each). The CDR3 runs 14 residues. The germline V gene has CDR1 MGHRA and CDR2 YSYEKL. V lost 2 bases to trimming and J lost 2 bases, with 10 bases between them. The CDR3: CASSQRDGTYEQYF. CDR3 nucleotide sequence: TGCGCCAGCAGCCAACGGGACGGAACCTACGAGCAGTACTTC.

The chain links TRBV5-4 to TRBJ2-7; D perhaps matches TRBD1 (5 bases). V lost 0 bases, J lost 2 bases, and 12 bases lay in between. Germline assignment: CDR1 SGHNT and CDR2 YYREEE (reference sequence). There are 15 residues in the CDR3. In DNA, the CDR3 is TGTGCCAGCAGCTTGGCCTGGGGCAGAACCTACGAGCAGTACTTC. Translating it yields CASSLAWGRTYEQYF.

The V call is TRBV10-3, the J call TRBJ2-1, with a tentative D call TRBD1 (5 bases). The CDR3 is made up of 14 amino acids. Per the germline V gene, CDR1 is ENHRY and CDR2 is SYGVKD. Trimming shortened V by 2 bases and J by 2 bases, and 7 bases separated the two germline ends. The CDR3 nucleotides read TGTGCCATCAGTGAGGCAGGGCCCTACAATGAGCAGTTCTTC. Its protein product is CAISEAGPYNEQFF.

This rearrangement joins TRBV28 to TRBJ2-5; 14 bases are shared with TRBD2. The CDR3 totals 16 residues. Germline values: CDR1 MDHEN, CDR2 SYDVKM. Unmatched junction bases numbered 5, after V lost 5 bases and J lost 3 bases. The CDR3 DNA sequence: TGTGCCAGCAGTCAGGGACTAGCGGGAGTGGAAGAGACCCAGTACTTC. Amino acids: CASSQGLAGVEETQYF.

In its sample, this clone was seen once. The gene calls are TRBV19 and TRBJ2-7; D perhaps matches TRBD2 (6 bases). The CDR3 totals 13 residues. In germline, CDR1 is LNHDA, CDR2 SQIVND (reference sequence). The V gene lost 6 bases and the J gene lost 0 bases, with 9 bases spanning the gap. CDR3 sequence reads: CASRGGNSYEQYF. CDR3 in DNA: TGTGCCAGTAGGGGGGGTAACTCCTACGAGCAGTACTTC.

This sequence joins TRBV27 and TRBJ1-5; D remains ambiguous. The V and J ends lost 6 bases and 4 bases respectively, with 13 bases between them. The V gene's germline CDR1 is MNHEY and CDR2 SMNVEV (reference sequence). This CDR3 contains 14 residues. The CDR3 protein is CASREEGWNQPQHF. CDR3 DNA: TGTGCCAGCAGAGAAGAGGGATGGAATCAGCCCCAGCATTTT.

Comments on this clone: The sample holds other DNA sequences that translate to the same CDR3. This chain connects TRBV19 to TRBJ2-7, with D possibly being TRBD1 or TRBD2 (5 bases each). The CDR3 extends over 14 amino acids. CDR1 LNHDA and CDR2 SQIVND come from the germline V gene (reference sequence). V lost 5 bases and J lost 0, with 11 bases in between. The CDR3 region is CASSPGRSSYEQYF. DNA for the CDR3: TGTGCCAGTAGTCCGGGACGGAGCTCCTACGAGCAGTACTTC. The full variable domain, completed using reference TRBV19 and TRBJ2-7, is DGGITQSPKYLFRKEGQNVTLSCEQNLNHDAMYWYRQDPGQGLRLIYYSQIVNDFQKGDIAEGYSVSREKKESFPLTVTSAQKNPTAFYLCASSPGRSSYEQYFGPGTRLTVT.

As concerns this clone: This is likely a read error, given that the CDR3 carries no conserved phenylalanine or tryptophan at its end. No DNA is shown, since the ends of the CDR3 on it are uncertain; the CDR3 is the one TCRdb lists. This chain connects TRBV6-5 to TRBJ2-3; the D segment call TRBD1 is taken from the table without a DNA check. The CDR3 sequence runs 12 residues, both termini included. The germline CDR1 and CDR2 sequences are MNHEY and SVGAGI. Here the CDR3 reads CASSPTGGALVS.

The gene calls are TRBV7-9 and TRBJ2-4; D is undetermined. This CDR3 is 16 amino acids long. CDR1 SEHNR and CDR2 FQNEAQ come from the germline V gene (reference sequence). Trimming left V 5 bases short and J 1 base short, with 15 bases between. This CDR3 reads CASSPPLRWAKNIQYF. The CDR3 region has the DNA TGTGCCAGCAGCCCCCCCCTCCGCTGGGCCAAAAACATTCAGTACTTC.

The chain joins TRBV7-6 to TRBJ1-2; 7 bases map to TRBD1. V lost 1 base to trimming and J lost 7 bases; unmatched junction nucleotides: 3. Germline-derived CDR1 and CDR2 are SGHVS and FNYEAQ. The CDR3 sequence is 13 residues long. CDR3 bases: TGTGCCAGCAGCTTAGGGACAGGATTTGGCTACACCTTC. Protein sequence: CASSLGTGFGYTF.

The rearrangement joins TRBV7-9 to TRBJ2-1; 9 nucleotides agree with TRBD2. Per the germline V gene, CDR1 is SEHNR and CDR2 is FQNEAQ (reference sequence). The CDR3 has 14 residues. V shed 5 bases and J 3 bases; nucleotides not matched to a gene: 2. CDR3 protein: CASSETSGYNEQFF. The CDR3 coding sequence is TGTGCCAGCAGCGAGACTAGCGGCTACAATGAGCAGTTCTTC.